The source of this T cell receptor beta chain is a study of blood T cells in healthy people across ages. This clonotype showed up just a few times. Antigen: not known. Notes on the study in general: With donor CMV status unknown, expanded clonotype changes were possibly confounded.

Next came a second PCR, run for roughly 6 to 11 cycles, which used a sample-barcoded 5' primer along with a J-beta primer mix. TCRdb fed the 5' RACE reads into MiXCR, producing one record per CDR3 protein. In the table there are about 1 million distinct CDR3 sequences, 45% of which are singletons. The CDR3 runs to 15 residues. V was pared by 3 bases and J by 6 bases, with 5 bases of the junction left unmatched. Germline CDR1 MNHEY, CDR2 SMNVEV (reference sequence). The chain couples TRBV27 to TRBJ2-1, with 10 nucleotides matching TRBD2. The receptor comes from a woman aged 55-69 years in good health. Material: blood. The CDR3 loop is CASSFLASGSNEQFF. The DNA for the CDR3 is TGTGCCAGCAGTTTTTTGGCTAGCGGGAGCAATGAGCAGTTCTTC.